One sample yielded the 2 T cell receptor beta chains listed below, sequenced in a study of CD8 T cells in ankylosing spondylitis. TCRdb processed the 5' RACE reads anew with MiXCR; each CDR3 protein has one entry. This repertoire shows approximately 220,000 distinct CDR3 sequences, roughly 25% found once; its top ten account for about 6.9%. The material sequenced was blood, either unsorted or a sorted T cell fraction (not recorded which). The receptors stem from a male donor with ankylosing spondylitis or in good health (not recorded which).

V is TRBV12-3 or TRBV12-4 and J is TRBJ2-3; D is unresolved. Trimming pared 2 bases from V and 6 bases from J, leaving 3 bases between. The CDR3 runs to 11 residues. The CDR3 protein is CASSLPDTQYF. CDR3 bases: TGTGCCAGCAGTTTACCTGATACGCAGTATTTT.

This clonotype was counted at least ten times. The chain has TRBV28 and TRBJ1-5; weak D call: TRBD1 (6 bases). Germline V gene sequence: CDR1 MDHEN, CDR2 SYDVKM. V lost 6 bases to trimming and J lost 7 bases, with 16 bases between them. The CDR3 has 14 amino acids. CDR3 sequence (DNA): TGTGCCAGCAGCCCTCCGGACAGAAGACAGCCCCAGCATTTT. Protein: CASSPPDRRQPQHF.